This TCR beta chain was captured in a study of shared clonotypes between healthy human individuals. Study-wide results and limits: Collection of samples was limited to blood; tissue repertoires likely differ.

About this clone itself: The antigen is unknown.

A CD45RA-negative memory subset and a CD45RA+ naive subset were separated from the CD4+ cells. Looked up from germline, CDR1 is LNHDA and CDR2 is SQIVND (reference sequence). The CDR3 totals 14 residues. Trimming left V 5 bases short and J 0 bases short, with 8 bases between. In the study's own analysis: Junction-only sequences produced by ImmunoSEQ had no quality scores, so filtering differed. Only in-frame clones appear in the TCRdb table, and some are missing; sequencing was by immunoSEQ multiplex PCR. The V and J calls and clone size are taken from that table; D and trimming were inferred from the DNA. In the table there are about 1.4 million clones, roughly 96% of which are singletons.

The V call is TRBV19, the J call TRBJ2-1; D gene ambiguous. This sequence originates from a young man in good health. Material: naive CD4+ T cells sorted from blood. Sample subset: CD45RA+ positively selected. DNA of the CDR3: TGTGCCAGTAGTTGGGATAGCTCCTACAATGAGCAGTTCTTC. This sequence encodes CASSWDSSYNEQFF.